Listed here are 26 T cell receptor beta chains from one sample, sequenced in a study of control samples from healthy donors and cancer patients. Clones were sequenced by immunoSEQ multiplex PCR, and TCRdb holds only the in-frame ones, with some missing. The repertoire holds about 410,000 clones, with 75% to 95% as singletons. Sequencing was done on a sample of PBMCs. The receptors derive from a man aged 40-49 years with head and neck cancer.

The gene calls are TRBV11-2 and TRBJ1-2; unclear D gene. This CDR3 comprises 13 residues. The germline V and J ends were trimmed by 5 bases and 0 bases, with 7 bases remaining between them. CDR1 is SGHAT and CDR2 is FQNNGV in the germline V gene. CDR3 sequence (DNA): TGTGCCAGCAGCCGATCGGCTAACTATGGCTACACCTTC. Its protein product is CASSRSANYGYTF.

This chain joins TRBV6-1 and TRBJ1-2; D is ambiguous. Germline CDR1 and CDR2: MNHNS and SASEGT. This CDR3 has 13 residues. V lost 3 bases and J 1 base, leaving 6 bases between the germline ends. The CDR3 DNA follows: TGTGCCAGCAGTGACATGATTAACTATGGCTACACCTTC. Translated, it gives CASSDMINYGYTF.

The J gene is TRBJ1-1, the V gene TRBV25-1; tentatively, D is TRBD1 (6 bases). Germline CDR1 is MGHDK and CDR2 is SYGVNS. The length of the CDR3 is 13 residues. Trimming cost V 2 bases and J 6 bases, with 10 bases left between them. CDR3 DNA: TGTGCCAGCAGTGAACAGGGGTGGTCTGAAGCTTTCTTT. This translates into CASSEQGWSEAFF.

The table lists this clone with a count of one. The chain recombines TRBV4-2 with TRBJ2-1, with a possible D match to TRBD2 (6 bases). Germline loops: CDR1 LGHNA, CDR2 YNFKEQ. V gave up 4 bases and J gave up 1 base, with 17 bases separating them. This CDR3 is built from 17 residues. CDR3: CASSLPPSAGSYNEQFF. The CDR3 DNA reads as TGTGCCAGCAGCCTCCCGCCTAGTGCGGGGTCCTACAATGAGCAGTTCTTC.

The genes are TRBV27 and TRBJ2-7; D may correspond to TRBD1 or TRBD2 (5 bases each). Trimming removed 10 bases at V and 0 bases at J, with 13 bases between. Germline lookup yields CDR1 MNHEY and CDR2 SMNVEV (reference sequence). The CDR3 is 13 residues long. CDR3 DNA sequence: TGTGCCACCAGAGGGGCTCCCTCCTACGAGCAGTACTTC. Translation gives CATRGAPSYEQYF.

This chain connects TRBV28 to TRBJ1-4; D unclear. This CDR3 has 12 amino acids. Germline CDR1 is MDHEN and CDR2 is SYDVKM. Trimming pared 8 bases from V and 6 bases from J, leaving 10 bases between. The CDR3 protein is CASGVIDEKLFF. CDR3 coding DNA: TGTGCCAGCGGAGTAATCGATGAAAAACTGTTTTTT.

The V call is TRBV21-1, the J call TRBJ2-7; TRBD2 is the table's D call and was not checked against the DNA. TRBV21-1 corresponds to a pseudogene. The CDR3 length is 15 residues. The CDR3 DNA follows: TGTGCCTCCCGTCGACTAGCGGGAGGGCCGGAGGAGCAGTACTTC. Protein: CASRRLAGGPEEQYF.

This clone showed up just once. The chain's CDR3 is CASSSLPDRTKEKLFF. The DNA of the CDR3 is TGTGCCAGCAGCTCCCTACCAGACAGGACAAAGGAAAAACTGTTTTTT. The chain employs TRBV7-3 and TRBJ1-4, with D possibly TRBD1 on 6 matching bases. Deletions cut 4 bases from V and 8 bases from J, with 20 bases between. The V gene's germline CDR1 is SGHTA and CDR2 FQGTGA. The CDR3 length is 16 residues.

A few counts support this clone. This sequence joins TRBV7-9 and TRBJ1-4; D call uncertain. Germline V gene data show CDR1 as SEHNR and CDR2 as FQNEAQ (reference sequence). V gave up 1 base and J gave up 8 bases, with 8 bases separating them. This CDR3 is built from 13 residues. CDR3 amino acids: CASSLVGFEKLFF. CDR3 bases: TGTGCCAGCAGCTTAGTTGGTTTCGAAAAACTGTTTTTT.

The chain uses TRBV6-5 and TRBJ2-2; D remains ambiguous. The CDR3 is 14 amino acids. Germline-derived CDR1 and CDR2 are MNHEY and SVGAGI. Trimming shortened V by 7 bases and J by 2 bases, and 11 bases separated the two germline ends. In nucleotides, the CDR3 is TGTGCCAGCAAGAGTAGCAGAAACACCGGGGAGCTGTTTTTT. This sequence encodes CASKSSRNTGELFF.

This chain uses TRBV4-3 with TRBJ1-5; 7 bases map to TRBD1. Germline V gene data show CDR1 as LGHNA and CDR2 as YSLEER. Trimming removed 5 bases from V and 3 bases from J; junction bases left unmatched: 4. The CDR3 contains 14 residues. CDR3 protein: CASSATGFNQPQHF. CDR3 nucleotides: TGCGCCAGCAGCGCGACAGGGTTCAATCAGCCCCAGCATTTT.

The chain couples TRBV3-1 (or the pseudogene TRBV3-2) to TRBJ2-7; TRBD2 matches at 8 bases. V was clipped by 3 bases and J by 3 bases; unmatched bases: 4. The CDR3 spans 14 residues. Germline V CDR1 and CDR2: LGHDT, YNNKEL (reference sequence). The CDR3 here is CASSHTGTSYEQYF. In DNA form, the CDR3 reads TGTGCCAGCAGCCACACCGGGACTAGCTACGAGCAGTACTTC.

J is TRBJ1-1 and V is TRBV14; D is ambiguous. The germline gives CDR1 SGHDN, CDR2 FVKESK. Trimming pared 6 bases from V and 2 bases from J, leaving 10 bases between. The CDR3 is 13 residues long. The CDR3 protein is CASRQLVNTEAFF. The DNA for the CDR3 is TGTGCCAGCAGACAACTAGTTAACACTGAAGCTTTCTTT.

V and J are TRBV6-5 and TRBJ1-6, with D unclear. V was clipped by 0 bases and J by 9 bases, with 15 bases between them. This CDR3 contains 16 residues. Germline V gene data show CDR1 as MNHEY and CDR2 as SVGAGI. CDR3 coding DNA: TGTGCCAGCAGTTACTCGCTCTCGGGTGGAGGTTCACCCCTCCACTTT. Translating it yields CASSYSLSGGGSPLHF.

J is TRBJ1-1 and V is TRBV7-2; tentatively, D is TRBD1 (6 bases). The CDR3 covers 15 residues. Germline V gene data show CDR1 as SGHTA and CDR2 as FQGNSA. Trimming took off 6 bases at V and 6 bases at J, with 20 bases between the two ends. The CDR3 DNA reads as TGTGCCAGCAGTTCGTGGGGGCGCGAGGGTTCTGAAGCTTTCTTT. As protein: CASSSWGREGSEAFF. Combining the CDR3 with reference TRBV7-2 and TRBJ1-1 gives the whole variable domain GAGVSQSPSNKVTEKGKDVELRCDPISGHTALYWYRQSLGQGLEFLIYFQGNSAPDKSGLPSDRFSAERTGGSVSTLTIQRTQQEDSAVYLCASSSWGREGSEAFFGQGTRLTVV.

The chain uses TRBV7-2 and TRBJ2-3; no firm D call. This CDR3 has 16 amino acids. The germline V and J ends were trimmed by 4 bases and 0 bases, with 14 bases remaining between them. CDR1 is SGHTA, CDR2 FQGNSA, per germline. CDR3 sequence: CASSSDPSPSTDTQYF. The CDR3 bases are TGTGCCAGCAGCTCTGACCCTAGTCCTAGCACAGATACGCAGTATTTT.

The chain couples TRBV7-9 to TRBJ2-2; D is perhaps TRBD1 (6 bases). The germline CDR1 and CDR2 sequences are SEHNR and FQNEAQ (reference sequence). Trimming cost V 5 bases and J 6 bases, with 10 bases left between them. This CDR3 comprises 13 residues. CDR3 in amino acids: CASSRGGSGELFF. CDR3 DNA sequence: TGTGCCAGCAGCCGAGGGGGATCCGGGGAGCTGTTTTTT.

The genes are TRBV30 and TRBJ2-2; D might be TRBD2 (5 bases). V was clipped by 7 bases and J by 11 bases, with 14 bases between them. This CDR3 is built from 11 residues. Germline assignment: CDR1 GTSNPN and CDR2 SVGIG (reference sequence). The DNA of the CDR3 is TGTGCCTCGGCCGGCGGAGGAGAGCTGTTTTTT. Protein: CASAGGGELFF.

The chain recombines TRBV27 with TRBJ2-4; D remains unclear. The germline V gene encodes CDR1 MNHEY and CDR2 SMNVEV (reference sequence). CDR3 length: 13 amino acids. The V and J ends lost 2 bases and 4 bases respectively, with 6 bases between them. The CDR3 nucleotides read TGTGCCAGCAGTTTAGGCACAAAAAACATTCAGTACTTC. This translates into CASSLGTKNIQYF.

J is TRBJ2-2 and V is TRBV2; 7 bases fit TRBD2. Trimming at V came to 4 bases and at J to 2 bases, leaving 4 bases not matched to a gene. The germline V gene encodes CDR1 SNHLY and CDR2 FYNNEI. CDR3 size: 15 residues. CDR3 nucleotides: TGTGCCAGCAGTGCCCTAGCGGTCAACACCGGGGAGCTGTTTTTT. Protein: CASSALAVNTGELFF.

V gene TRBV12-3 or TRBV12-4 combines with J gene TRBJ2-7; 7 bases are shared with TRBD1. The CDR3 has 13 amino acids. V dropped 7 bases and J dropped 2; count of bases not matched to a gene: 5. CDR3 nucleotides: TGTGCCAGCACCCTGACAGGGCCCTACGAGCAGTACTTC. Its protein product is CASTLTGPYEQYF.

The chain recombines TRBV28 with TRBJ1-1; D not certain. This CDR3 is 17 amino acids long. Trimming shortened V by 6 bases and J by 7 bases, and 27 bases separated the two germline ends. Germline V gives CDR1 MDHEN, CDR2 SYDVKM. DNA for the CDR3: TGTGCCAGCAGCTTCTATCCCGCTAGAGAGGGAACTAATGAAGCTTTCTTT. The encoded protein is CASSFYPAREGTNEAFF.

This CDR3 reads CASSYPGVNEKLFF. CDR3 DNA sequence: TGTGCCAGCAGTTACCCAGGGGTGAATGAAAAACTGTTTTTT. The chain combines TRBV6-6 with TRBJ1-4, with a tentative D call TRBD1 (6 bases). In germline, CDR1 is MNHNY, CDR2 SVGAGI (reference sequence). This CDR3 region has 14 residues. V was shortened by 2 bases and J by 5 bases, with 9 bases between the two germline ends.

V usage is TRBV7-9 and J usage is TRBJ2-7; 7 nucleotides agree with TRBD1. J was trimmed by 5 bases and V by 6 bases; bases with no gene match: 22. This CDR3 is 18 amino acids long. Germline-derived CDR1 and CDR2 are SEHNR and FQNEAQ (reference sequence). The CDR3 here is CASSATGQSNQASDEQYF. CDR3 bases: TGTGCCAGCAGTGCGACGGGACAGAGCAACCAGGCGTCGGACGAGCAGTACTTC. Variable domain in full (rest from reference TRBV7-9 and TRBJ2-7): DTGVSQNPRHKITKRGQNVTFRCDPISEHNRLYWYRQTLGQGPEFLTYFQNEAQLEKSRLLSDRFSAERPKGSFSTLEIQRTEQGDSAMYLCASSATGQSNQASDEQYFGPGTRLTVT.

This sequence joins TRBV28 and TRBJ1-2; maybe TRBD1 (6 bases). The CDR3 runs 15 residues. Trimming pared 6 bases from V and 5 bases from J, leaving 19 bases between. Germline V gene lookup returns CDR1 MDHEN and CDR2 SYDVKM. The CDR3 bases are TGTGCCAGCAGCCCTGTGTCGGGGGCAGGGTATGGCTACACCTTC. Its protein is CASSPVSGAGYGYTF.

The chain couples TRBV9 to TRBJ2-7; TRBD1 might be the D (6 bases). V gave up 0 bases and J gave up 5 bases, with 15 bases separating them. Germline values: CDR1 SGDLS, CDR2 YYNGEE. The CDR3 runs to 15 residues. Written as DNA, the CDR3 is TGTGCCAGCAGCGTAGAGAACAGGGAAATCGACGAGCAGTACTTC. Translation gives CASSVENREIDEQYF.